The 15 T cell receptor beta chains below come from one sample, sequenced in a study of T cells in Graves' hyperthyroidism and ophthalmopathy. The investigators amplified TCR beta CDR3 regions from RNA transcripts. With the HTBI primer set, the TCR CDR3 went through a first round of RT-PCR. TCRdb ran MiXCR on the multiplex PCR reads and lists one entry per CDR3 protein. The sample has around 380,000 distinct CDR3 sequences, roughly 14% seen once. Input material: blood. The receptors derive from a man aged 30 to 45 with Graves' hyperthyroidism that later progressed to Graves' ophthalmopathy.

This clonotype has at least ten counts. The rearrangement uses TRBV7-6 and TRBJ2-7; perhaps TRBD2 as D (5 bases). Germline V gives CDR1 SGHVS, CDR2 FNYEAQ. With 5 bases removed from V and 6 bases from J, the gap between germline ends came to 17 bases. This CDR3 has 14 residues. The CDR3 reads CASSGRARQAEQYF. The CDR3 nucleotides are TGTGCCAGCAGCGGGCGGGCCAGGCAGGCCGAGCAGTACTTC.

Concerning this clonotype: A single base separates this from a much larger clone, so it may be a read error. V gene TRBV29-1 combines with J gene TRBJ1-1; maybe TRBD1 (6 bases). The length of the CDR3 is 12 residues. The germline V gene has CDR1 SQVTM and CDR2 ANQGSEA. Trimming took off 8 bases at V and 2 bases at J, with 12 bases between the two ends. CDR3 in amino acids: CSINRVNTEAFF. The CDR3 nucleotides read TGCAGCATCAACAGGGTAAACACTGAAGCTTTCTTT.

This clonotype was seen at least ten times. The chain joins TRBV12-5 to TRBJ2-1; 7 nucleotides line up with TRBD1. V lost 0 bases, J lost 3 bases, and 5 bases stayed unmatched. Germline values: CDR1 LGHNT, CDR2 FRNRAP. The CDR3 is 16 residues long. The CDR3 reads CASGLVRQGIYNEQFF. The DNA for the CDR3 is TGTGCTAGTGGTTTGGTAAGACAGGGTATCTACAATGAGCAGTTCTTC.

Comments on this clonotype: A much larger clone differs by one base, so this may be a read error. The V and J genes are TRBV28 and TRBJ2-5, with a possible D match to TRBD2 (5 bases). Trimming removed 3 bases from V and 6 bases from J, with 14 bases in between. Germline V CDR1 and CDR2: MDHEN, SYDVKM. CDR3 length: 14 amino acids. CDR3 sequence: CASSFKEAPKTQYF. CDR3 DNA sequence: TGTGCCAGCAGTTTCAAGGAGGCTCCAAAGACCCAGTACTTC.

The rearrangement links TRBV5-4 to TRBJ1-6; the D is unclear. The germline V gene encodes CDR1 SGHNT and CDR2 YYREEE (reference sequence). Deletions cut 5 bases from V and 7 bases from J, with 13 bases between. CDR3 length: 14 amino acids. The CDR3 DNA follows: TGTGCCAGCAGACGAGGACGTACGAATTCACCCCTCCACTTT. It translates to CASRRGRTNSPLHF.

The chain recombines TRBV4-1 with TRBJ2-5, with 9 bases that match TRBD1. The germline gives CDR1 MGHRA, CDR2 YSYEKL. Trimming took 3 bases from V and 2 from J; bases not matched to a gene: 4. The length of the CDR3 is 15 residues. This chain's CDR3 is CASSHDRGTQETQYF. CDR3 DNA sequence: TGCGCCAGCAGCCACGACAGGGGGACACAAGAGACCCAGTACTTC.

This clonotype has only a few counts. The chain is built from TRBV5-6 and TRBJ2-2, with D uncertain. The CDR3 runs 12 residues. The ends were cut back, 0 bases at V and 6 bases at J, with 3 bases in the middle. Per germline, CDR1 SGHDT and CDR2 YYEEEE. CDR3 in DNA: TGTGCCAGCAGCTTGGATGCCGGGGAGCTGTTTTTT. Encoded protein: CASSLDAGELFF. Full variable domain (rest looked up from reference TRBV5-6 and TRBJ2-2): DAGVTQSPTHLIKTRGQQVTLRCSPKSGHDTVSWYQQALGQGPQFIFQYYEEEERQRGNFPDRFSGHQFPNYSSELNVNALLLGDSALYLCASSLDAGELFFGEGSRLTVL.

There are many counts of this clonotype. The chain is built from TRBV20-1 and TRBJ2-7, with TRBD2 matching over 7 bases. Germline lookup yields CDR1 DFQATT and CDR2 SNEGSKA (reference sequence). The CDR3 is 13 residues long. V shed 2 bases and J 3 bases; nucleotides not matched to a gene: 4. This CDR3 is CSARSPSGYEQYF. In nucleotides, the CDR3 is TGCAGTGCTAGATCTCCTAGCGGCTACGAGCAGTACTTC.

The rearrangement links TRBV24-1 to TRBJ1-2; D is undetermined. This CDR3 spans 12 amino acids. Trimming took 4 bases from V and 1 from J, leaving 3 bases between them. CDR1 and CDR2 from the germline V gene are KGHDR and SFDVKD. The CDR3 nucleotides are TGTGCCACCAGTGACGGTAACTATGGCTACACCTTC. Its translation is CATSDGNYGYTF.

V usage is TRBV19 and J usage is TRBJ2-6; D is undetermined. V dropped 8 bases and J dropped 4 bases, with 15 bases sitting between them. There are 15 residues in the CDR3. The germline gives CDR1 LNHDA, CDR2 SQIVND (reference sequence). This chain's CDR3 is CASRKSDTGANVLTF. CDR3 sequence (DNA): TGTGCCAGTCGAAAAAGTGATACGGGGGCCAACGTCCTGACTTTC.

The chain links TRBV5-1 to TRBJ1-4; no reliable D call. V was clipped by 5 bases and J by 3 bases, with 14 bases between them. Germline V gene data show CDR1 as SGHRS and CDR2 as YFSETQ. This CDR3 is built from 15 residues. CDR3: CASRQQRAANEKLFF. Written as DNA, the CDR3 is TGCGCCAGCAGACAACAGAGGGCGGCTAATGAAAAACTGTTTTTT. The full variable domain, rest sourced from reference TRBV5-1 and TRBJ1-4, is KAGVTQTPRYLIKTRGQQVTLSCSPISGHRSVSWYQQTPGQGLQFLFEYFSETQRNKGNFPGRFSGRQFSNSRSEMNVSTLELGDSALYLCASRQQRAANEKLFFGSGTQLSVL.

The V gene is TRBV18, the J gene TRBJ2-7, with D maybe TRBD1 (7 bases). Germline V gene data show CDR1 as KGHSH and CDR2 as LQKENI. Trimming stripped 5 bases from V and 4 bases from J, with 15 bases between. The CDR3 loop spans 14 amino acids. The CDR3 spells CASSTRDRPYEQYF. CDR3 in DNA: TGTGCCAGCTCAACGCGGGACAGACCTTACGAGCAGTACTTC.

The gene calls are TRBV24-1 and TRBJ2-2; the match to TRBD1 covers 9 bases. Germline trimming cut 4 bases from V and 1 base from J; bases unmatched to any gene: 3. From germline, CDR1 is KGHDR and CDR2 SFDVKD. The CDR3 totals 16 residues. CDR3 residues: CATSDTGQGNTGELFF. CDR3 coding DNA: TGTGCCACCAGTGACACGGGACAGGGGAACACCGGGGAGCTGTTTTTT.

This clonotype showed up just a few times. This chain links TRBV7-3 with TRBJ2-3; no clear D. With 2 bases removed from V and 0 bases from J, the gap between germline ends came to 6 bases. The germline gives CDR1 SGHTA, CDR2 FQGTGA. The CDR3 is 14 amino acids. This chain's CDR3 is CASSLGKSTDTQYF. The CDR3 nucleotides are TGTGCCAGCAGCTTAGGAAAGAGCACAGATACGCAGTATTTT.

At least ten counts were recorded for this clonotype. The V and J genes are TRBV3-1 and TRBJ2-3; D not certain. Trimming took off 4 bases at V and 9 bases at J, with 8 bases between the two ends. This CDR3 comprises 11 residues. Germline loops: CDR1 LGHDT, CDR2 YNNKEL (reference sequence). CDR3 DNA: TGTGCCAGCAGCCCCTCCGAGACGCAGTATTTT. Translated: CASSPSETQYF.